Included here is one TCR beta chain sequence, with context. What it binds is unknown. These data come from a study of T cells after yellow fever vaccination. Study overall: For low cell numbers, libraries were made with SMART-Seq v4 Ultra Low Input.

The germline gives CDR1 SQVTM, CDR2 ANQGSEA. The CDR3 length is 11 residues. V lost 4 bases and J lost 2, with 6 bases in between. Study-wide findings and caveats: A large majority of primary-vaccination clones showed up again after the booster (about 97% CD4, around 85% CD8). Only a minor proportion of clonotypes was detected across both CD4 and CD8 compartments.

Generation of TCR cDNA used 5'RACE template switching (which added a universal primer site and UMIs). TCRdb processed the 5' RACE reads anew with MiXCR; each CDR3 protein has one entry. Of hundreds of thousands of distinct CDR3 sequences listed, 15% to 20% were seen once; the top ten hold 14%. The sample was PBMCs, taken 15 days after the yellow fever booster vaccination. V gene TRBV29-1 combines with J gene TRBJ2-7, with D tentatively TRBD1 (5 bases). This TCR was sampled from a man between 25 and 39 years old who received the YFV17D yellow fever vaccine. The CDR3 loop is CSVGQTYEQYF. The CDR3 coding sequence is TGCAGCGTTGGACAGACCTACGAGCAGTACTTC.